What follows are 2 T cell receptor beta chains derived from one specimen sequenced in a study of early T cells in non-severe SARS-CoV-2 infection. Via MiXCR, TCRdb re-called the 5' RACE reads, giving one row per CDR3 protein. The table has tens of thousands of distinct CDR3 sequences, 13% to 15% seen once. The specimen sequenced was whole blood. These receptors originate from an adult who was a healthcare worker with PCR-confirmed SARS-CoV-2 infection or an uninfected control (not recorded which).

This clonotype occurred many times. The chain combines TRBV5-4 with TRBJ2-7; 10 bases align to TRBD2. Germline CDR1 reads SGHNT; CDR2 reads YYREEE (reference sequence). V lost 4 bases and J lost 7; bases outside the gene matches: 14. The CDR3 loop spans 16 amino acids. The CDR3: CASSPEGSGRVDEQYF. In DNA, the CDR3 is TGTGCCAGCAGCCCGGAGGGGAGCGGGAGGGTTGATGAGCAGTACTTC.

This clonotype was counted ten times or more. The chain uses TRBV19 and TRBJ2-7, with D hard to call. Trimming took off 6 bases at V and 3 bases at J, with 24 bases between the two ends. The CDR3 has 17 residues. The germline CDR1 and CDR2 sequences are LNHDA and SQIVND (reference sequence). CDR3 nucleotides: TGTGCCAGTAGCCATGGTACTTGGCGGACCAACAACTACGAGCAGTACTTC. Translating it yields CASSHGTWRTNNYEQYF.